The present T cell receptor beta chain was sequenced within a study of T cells after somatic rescue of genetic block. Germline V gene sequence: CDR1 LNHDA, CDR2 SQIVND (reference sequence). The V and J ends lost 3 bases and 0 bases respectively, with 12 bases between them. The CDR3 covers 15 residues. Clones were sequenced by immunoSEQ multiplex PCR, and TCRdb holds only the in-frame ones, with some missing. The table lists approximately 71,000 clones, 85% to 95% of them singletons. The receptor's source is a man in his forties. The chain has TRBV19 and TRBJ2-7, with D possibly matching TRBD2 (6 bases). The sequenced material came from peripheral blood mononuclear cells (PBMCs). CDR3 DNA sequence: TGTGCCAGTAGTATTTTCCTAGCGAGCTCCTACGAGCAGTACTTC. It specifies CASSIFLASSYEQYF.